This is a list of T cell receptor beta chains from one sample in a study of post-analysis software for immune sequencing data. In TCRdb, the PCR reads were re-called with MiXCR into one record per CDR3 protein. Here the sample spans about 810,000 distinct CDR3 sequences, approximately 53% being singletons. The sequenced sample was blood. The receptor source for this set is a girl under 18 with multiple sclerosis. Both conserved end residues are part of each CDR3. Fields, in order: D gene, V gene, J gene, clone size, CDR3 DNA, CDR3 protein. D genes are given only for firm matches. The listing skips clone size in some rows; elsewhere it reads once, few, many or a size class.

d_call: -
v_call: TRBV27
j_call: TRBJ2-1
clone_size: -
cdr3_nt: TGTGCCAGCAGTTTGACAGGCCGCTGGAGTGATGAGCAGTTCTTC
cdr3_aa: CASSLTGRWSDEQFF

d_call: -
v_call: TRBV10-3
j_call: TRBJ2-7
clone_size: few
cdr3_nt: TGTGCCATCAGTGCCACTAGTGCCAACGAGCAGTACTTC
cdr3_aa: CAISATSANEQYF

d_call: TRBD2
v_call: TRBV7-2
j_call: TRBJ2-4
clone_size: -
cdr3_nt: TGTGCCAGCAGCATTTCTAGCGGGGGGGCCGAGATGGCCAAAAACATTCAGTACTTC
cdr3_aa: CASSISSGGAEMAKNIQYF

d_call: -
v_call: TRBV29-1
j_call: TRBJ1-2
clone_size: few
cdr3_nt: TGCAGCGTTGGGACAGCAATTAACTATGGCTACACCTTC
cdr3_aa: CSVGTAINYGYTF

d_call: TRBD2
v_call: TRBV7-9
j_call: TRBJ2-5
clone_size: -
cdr3_nt: TGTGCCAGCAGCCGCCTAGCGGGAGGGCGGTGGCAAGAGACCCAGTACTTC
cdr3_aa: CASSRLAGGRWQETQYF

d_call: -
v_call: TRBV6-1
j_call: TRBJ2-7
clone_size: -
cdr3_nt: TGTGCCAGCAGCCCGGGACTCCTGAACTACGAGCAGTACTTC
cdr3_aa: CASSPGLLNYEQYF

d_call: -
v_call: TRBV5-1
j_call: TRBJ1-4
clone_size: -
cdr3_nt: TGCGCCAGCAGCTTGACCGCCACACTGGGGGAAAAACTGTTTTTT
cdr3_aa: CASSLTATLGEKLFF

d_call: -
v_call: TRBV5-1
j_call: TRBJ1-1
clone_size: -
cdr3_nt: TGCGCCAGCAGCTTCACCCTAGGGATGAGCACTGAAGCTTTCTTT
cdr3_aa: CASSFTLGMSTEAFF

d_call: -
v_call: TRBV6-1
j_call: TRBJ1-5
clone_size: -
cdr3_nt: TGTGCCAGCAGTGCCCTGGGGCTTTGGAGCAATCAGCCCCAGCATTTT
cdr3_aa: CASSALGLWSNQPQHF

d_call: -
v_call: TRBV19
j_call: TRBJ2-5
clone_size: once
cdr3_nt: TGTGCCAGTAGTATTGACGAAGAGACCCAGTACTTC
cdr3_aa: CASSIDEETQYF

d_call: -
v_call: TRBV5-1
j_call: TRBJ2-1
clone_size: -
cdr3_nt: TGCGCCAGCAGCTTGGGGGCTAGCGAGGTCGGTGAGCGGTTCTTC
cdr3_aa: CASSLGASEVGERFF

d_call: -
v_call: TRBV7-9
j_call: TRBJ2-7
clone_size: -
cdr3_nt: TGTGCCAGCAGCGGTCGTCAGGACAGCTCCTACGAGCAGTACTTC
cdr3_aa: CASSGRQDSSYEQYF

d_call: TRBD2
v_call: TRBV18
j_call: TRBJ2-1
clone_size: -
cdr3_nt: TGTGCCAGCTCACCACCACTAGCGGGTGACAATGAGCAGTTCTTC
cdr3_aa: CASSPPLAGDNEQFF

d_call: -
v_call: TRBV12-3/TRBV12-4
j_call: TRBJ1-1
clone_size: -
cdr3_nt: TGTGCCAGCAGTCAGCCCCCCCAAATGAACACTGAAGCTTTCTTT
cdr3_aa: CASSQPPQMNTEAFF

d_call: TRBD2
v_call: TRBV27
j_call: TRBJ2-5
clone_size: -
cdr3_nt: TGTGCCAGCAGACGACTAGCGGGAGTGTACCAAGAGACCCAGTACTTC
cdr3_aa: CASRRLAGVYQETQYF

d_call: TRBD2
v_call: TRBV12-3/TRBV12-4
j_call: TRBJ2-4
clone_size: few
cdr3_nt: TGTGCCAGCAGTATGGGACTAGCAAACATTCAGTACTTC
cdr3_aa: CASSMGLANIQYF

d_call: -
v_call: TRBV10-3
j_call: TRBJ2-3
clone_size: -
cdr3_nt: TGTGCCATCGCCCCGATTGGAACCCTTAACACAGATACGCAGTATTTT
cdr3_aa: CAIAPIGTLNTDTQYF

d_call: TRBD1
v_call: TRBV5-6
j_call: TRBJ1-2
clone_size: -
cdr3_nt: TGTGCCAGCAGAACTATGACAGGGGCCTACACCTTC
cdr3_aa: CASRTMTGAYTF

d_call: -
v_call: TRBV11-2
j_call: TRBJ2-7
clone_size: few
cdr3_nt: TGTGCCAGCAGCCCCACCTCGGGGGTGCGGTACGAGCAGTACTTC
cdr3_aa: CASSPTSGVRYEQYF

d_call: -
v_call: TRBV7-2
j_call: TRBJ1-1
clone_size: once
cdr3_nt: TGTGCCAGCAGCTTAGAGGTTTTCCGTCCGGGTGAAGCTTTCTTT
cdr3_aa: CASSLEVFRPGEAFF

d_call: TRBD1
v_call: TRBV29-1
j_call: TRBJ2-2
clone_size: once
cdr3_nt: TGCAGCTTATGGGACAGGAACACCGGGGAGCTGTTTTTT
cdr3_aa: CSLWDRNTGELFF

d_call: TRBD2
v_call: TRBV5-1
j_call: TRBJ2-7
clone_size: -
cdr3_nt: TGCGCCAGCAGCTTGGGAATGGTAGCGGGATCGGAAGAGCAGTACTTC
cdr3_aa: CASSLGMVAGSEEQYF

d_call: TRBD1
v_call: TRBV6-5
j_call: TRBJ2-1
clone_size: few
cdr3_nt: TGTGCCAGCGCCCAGGACAGGGGCTACAATGAGCAGTTCTTC
cdr3_aa: CASAQDRGYNEQFF

d_call: -
v_call: TRBV6-5
j_call: TRBJ2-7
clone_size: -
cdr3_nt: TGTGCCAGCAGTTACTCGAGTGTCGGGACCCCTTTCTACGAGCAGTACTTC
cdr3_aa: CASSYSSVGTPFYEQYF

d_call: -
v_call: TRBV7-8
j_call: TRBJ2-1
clone_size: few
cdr3_nt: TGTGCCAGCAGCTTATTGGCCTTGGGGGCGCCGGACAATGAGCAGTTCTTC
cdr3_aa: CASSLLALGAPDNEQFF

d_call: -
v_call: TRBV21-1
j_call: TRBJ2-7
clone_size: once
cdr3_nt: TGTGCCAGCAGCCCCGGGACACTGACCACCTACGAGCAGTACTTC
cdr3_aa: CASSPGTLTTYEQYF

d_call: -
v_call: TRBV5-1
j_call: TRBJ1-1
clone_size: few
cdr3_nt: TGCGCCAGCAGCCCAGGTTGGGGGTATGAAGCTTTCTTT
cdr3_aa: CASSPGWGYEAFF

d_call: -
v_call: TRBV6-1
j_call: TRBJ2-1
clone_size: -
cdr3_nt: TGTGCCAGCGGAAAGCGGGCTATTAGTGGAGGGGGGTCCTACAATGAGCAGTTCTTC
cdr3_aa: CASGKRAISGGGSYNEQFF

d_call: -
v_call: TRBV7-9
j_call: TRBJ1-4
clone_size: -
cdr3_nt: TGTGCCAGCACCAAAACAGAGGGTATCGATAATGAAAAACTGTTTTTT
cdr3_aa: CASTKTEGIDNEKLFF

d_call: -
v_call: TRBV29-1
j_call: TRBJ2-1
clone_size: -
cdr3_nt: TGCAGCGTTTCGTTAAGCCTAGAGGGGGAGCAGTTCTTC
cdr3_aa: CSVSLSLEGEQFF

d_call: -
v_call: TRBV5-5
j_call: TRBJ2-5
clone_size: -
cdr3_nt: TGCGCCAGCAGCCAAGGCCCCACGGGGGAGACCCAGTACTTC
cdr3_aa: CASSQGPTGETQYF

d_call: -
v_call: TRBV15
j_call: TRBJ1-5
clone_size: -
cdr3_nt: TGTGCCACCAGCAGAGATGGGCAGAATCAGCCCCAGCATTTT
cdr3_aa: CATSRDGQNQPQHF

d_call: TRBD1
v_call: TRBV29-1
j_call: TRBJ1-2
clone_size: -
cdr3_nt: TGCAGCGTCCTCTCAGGGGGGGGTTACTACACCTTC
cdr3_aa: CSVLSGGGYYTF

d_call: -
v_call: TRBV15
j_call: TRBJ2-4
clone_size: -
cdr3_nt: TGTGCCACCAGCAGAGCCTCCTCCAGGGTCAACATTCAGTACTTC
cdr3_aa: CATSRASSRVNIQYF

d_call: -
v_call: TRBV6-5
j_call: TRBJ2-6
clone_size: -
cdr3_nt: TGTGCCAGCAGTTCGGAACAGGCACTGCGTCTCTCTGGGGCCAACGTCCTGACTTTC
cdr3_aa: CASSSEQALRLSGANVLTF

d_call: -
v_call: TRBV5-5
j_call: TRBJ2-7
clone_size: few
cdr3_nt: TGTGCCAGCAGCCCTCCGAGTCCACGATCCTACGAGCAGTACTTC
cdr3_aa: CASSPPSPRSYEQYF

d_call: TRBD2
v_call: TRBV20-1
j_call: TRBJ2-7
clone_size: -
cdr3_nt: TGCAGTGCTAGTTTTCTAGCGGGAGGGCCAATCCTAAGGCAGTACTTC
cdr3_aa: CSASFLAGGPILRQYF

d_call: -
v_call: TRBV7-8
j_call: TRBJ2-5
clone_size: few
cdr3_nt: TGTGCCAGCAGCTTAACGAGGGTCGATGAGACCCAGTACTTC
cdr3_aa: CASSLTRVDETQYF

d_call: TRBD2
v_call: TRBV6-6
j_call: TRBJ2-5
clone_size: few
cdr3_nt: TGTGCCAGCCGGAGCAGCGGGGGAGGGGAGACCCAGTACTTC
cdr3_aa: CASRSSGGGETQYF

d_call: -
v_call: TRBV6-5
j_call: TRBJ2-5
clone_size: -
cdr3_nt: TGTGCCAGCAGGGCCCGGGAGACCCAGTACTTC
cdr3_aa: CASRARETQYF

d_call: -
v_call: TRBV18
j_call: TRBJ2-7
clone_size: once
cdr3_nt: TGTGCCAGCTCCTCTTCCCCTGTTTCCTACGAGCAGTACTTC
cdr3_aa: CASSSSPVSYEQYF

d_call: -
v_call: TRBV3-1
j_call: TRBJ2-4
clone_size: -
cdr3_nt: TGTGCCAGCAGCCAGCTGGAGGAGCAGTACTTC
cdr3_aa: CASSQLEEQYF

d_call: -
v_call: TRBV10-3
j_call: TRBJ2-7
clone_size: -
cdr3_nt: TGTGCCATCAGTGAGGAACTCGGGGACGGCCAGCACGAGCAGTACTTC
cdr3_aa: CAISEELGDGQHEQYF

d_call: -
v_call: TRBV12-3/TRBV12-4
j_call: TRBJ2-7
clone_size: -
cdr3_nt: TGTGCCAGCAGTCGCCGACAGGATAGGAACGAGCAGTACTTC
cdr3_aa: CASSRRQDRNEQYF

d_call: -
v_call: TRBV29-1
j_call: TRBJ1-1
clone_size: few
cdr3_nt: TGCAGCGCTCGGGGGGCTGTGATGAACACTGAAGCTTTCTTT
cdr3_aa: CSARGAVMNTEAFF

d_call: -
v_call: TRBV9
j_call: TRBJ2-1
clone_size: -
cdr3_nt: TGTGCCAGCAGCGAAACTACGTCGGTCCAGGGTGAGCAGTTCTTC
cdr3_aa: CASSETTSVQGEQFF

d_call: TRBD1
v_call: TRBV25-1
j_call: TRBJ1-6
clone_size: -
cdr3_nt: TGTGCCAGCACCTACGGGACAGGCAATTCACCCTTCCACTTT
cdr3_aa: CASTYGTGNSPFHF

d_call: -
v_call: TRBV3-1
j_call: TRBJ2-7
clone_size: -
cdr3_nt: TGTGCCAGCAGCCAGGGAGGGGGTGACGAGCAGTACTTC
cdr3_aa: CASSQGGGDEQYF

d_call: -
v_call: TRBV28
j_call: TRBJ1-2
clone_size: once
cdr3_nt: TGTGCCAGCAGTTTAGGACTGATCTATGGCTACACCTTC
cdr3_aa: CASSLGLIYGYTF

d_call: -
v_call: TRBV6-5
j_call: TRBJ1-1
clone_size: -
cdr3_nt: TGTGCCAGCAGCGTCGCTTTCAGGAACACTGAAGCTTTCTTT
cdr3_aa: CASSVAFRNTEAFF

d_call: -
v_call: TRBV9
j_call: TRBJ2-7
clone_size: -
cdr3_nt: TGTGCCAGCAGCGTAGGACAGGTCCTCTACGAGCAGTACTTC
cdr3_aa: CASSVGQVLYEQYF

d_call: -
v_call: TRBV27
j_call: TRBJ2-1
clone_size: -
cdr3_nt: TGTGCCAGCGGTGCTATAGAGGGTTACAATGAGCAGTTCTTC
cdr3_aa: CASGAIEGYNEQFF

d_call: -
v_call: TRBV9
j_call: TRBJ1-2
clone_size: once
cdr3_nt: TGTGCCAGCAGCGTAGAAGCGGGAGGGATTGATGGCTACACCTTC
cdr3_aa: CASSVEAGGIDGYTF